The next 22 T cell receptor beta chains were all read from a single sample in a study of identical twins. Via MiXCR, TCRdb re-called the 5' RACE reads, giving one row per CDR3 protein. This table has roughly 630,000 distinct CDR3 sequences, 7.1% appearing once. Separately, the same data were catalogued under a study of yellow fever vaccine responses in identical twins.

Sequencing was carried out using PBMCs. The receptors originated from a woman aged 18-29 years in good health.

J is TRBJ2-2 and V is TRBV2, with 14 bases that match TRBD2. The CDR3 totals 20 residues. The germline V gene encodes CDR1 SNHLY and CDR2 FYNNEI. V dropped 0 bases and J dropped 7; count of bases not matched to a gene: 13. The CDR3 DNA reads as TGTGCCAGCAGTGAAGCTGGTCGACTAGCGGGAGGGCCGGGCGGCGGGGAGCTGTTTTTT. The encoded protein is CASSEAGRLAGGPGGGELFF.

V is TRBV29-1 and J is TRBJ1-1; D gene ambiguous. V was cut by 6 bases and J by 0 bases, with 11 bases left in between. The CDR3 loop spans 13 amino acids. Germline V gives CDR1 SQVTM, CDR2 ANQGSEA. CDR3 residues: CSVPGVMNTEAFF. Here the CDR3 DNA reads TGCAGCGTCCCCGGAGTCATGAACACTGAAGCTTTCTTT.

About this clonotype: A junction end diverges from the germline sequence, so it may reflect a read error. This chain joins TRBV10-2 and TRBJ1-1, with 10 bases that match TRBD1. The CDR3 totals 14 residues. Germline V gives CDR1 WSHSY, CDR2 SAAADI. The DNA for the CDR3 is TGCGCCGGCAGTTGGACAGGGGGAGGAACTGAAGCTTTCTTT. Translated, it gives CAGSWTGGGTEAFF.

This clonotype was observed many times. The chain has TRBV28 and TRBJ1-6; 12 bases align to TRBD1. CDR3 length: 17 residues. V dropped 5 bases and J dropped 6; count of bases not matched to a gene: 8. CDR1 and CDR2 (germline): MDHEN, SYDVKM. The CDR3 is CASSRGTGGASNSPLHF. The CDR3 DNA follows: TGTGCCAGCAGTCGCGGGACAGGGGGCGCGAGTAATTCACCCCTCCACTTT. Supplemented by reference TRBV28 and TRBJ1-6, the full variable domain reads DVKVTQSSRYLVKRTGEKVFLECVQDMDHENMFWYRQDPGLGLRLIYFSYDVKMKEKGDIPEGYSVSREKKERFSLILESASTNQTSMYLCASSRGTGGASNSPLHFGNGTRLTVT.

This clonotype has more than one count but fewer than ten. The V gene is TRBV2, the J gene TRBJ2-6; D is tentatively TRBD1 or TRBD2 (5 bases each). The CDR3 runs to 17 residues. Trimming cost V 1 base and J 3 bases, with 13 bases left between them. Germline V CDR1 and CDR2: SNHLY, FYNNEI. The chain's CDR3 is CASSEDWGPHGANVLTF. CDR3 nucleotides: TGTGCCAGCAGTGAAGACTGGGGACCCCATGGGGCCAACGTCCTGACTTTC. The whole variable domain, filled in from reference TRBV2 and TRBJ2-6, reads EPEVTQTPSHQVTQMGQEVILRCVPISNHLYFYWYRQILGQKVEFLVSFYNNEISEKSEIFDDQFSVERPDGSNFTLKIRSTKLEDSAMYFCASSEDWGPHGANVLTFGAGSRLTVL.

The table lists this clonotype with a few counts. The chain has TRBV29-1 and TRBJ2-5; 11 bases line up with TRBD1. Trimming took 7 bases from V and 0 from J; bases not matched to a gene: 1. Germline CDR1 is SQVTM and CDR2 is ANQGSEA. The CDR3 is 13 amino acids. CDR3 loop: CSGTGGDQETQYF. The CDR3 nucleotides are TGCAGCGGGACAGGGGGCGACCAAGAGACCCAGTACTTC. Looking up the rest from reference TRBV29-1 and TRBJ2-5 gives the full variable domain: SAVISQKPSRDICQRGTSLTIQCQVDSQVTMMFWYRQQPGQSLTLIATANQGSEATYESGFVIDKFPISRPNLTFSTLTVSNMSPEDSSIYLCSGTGGDQETQYFGPGTRLLVL.

This clonotype was seen a few times. The chain combines TRBV19 with TRBJ2-2; D gene unclear. The V and J ends lost 3 bases and 5 bases respectively, with 7 bases between them. CDR3 length: 13 amino acids. CDR1 and CDR2 from the germline V gene are LNHDA and SQIVND (reference sequence). The CDR3 protein is CASSIERTGELFF. For the CDR3, the DNA is TGTGCCAGTAGTATCGAAAGGACCGGGGAGCTGTTTTTT.

This clonotype was seen a few times. The chain is built from TRBV6-1 and TRBJ2-4; no clear D. The CDR3 totals 15 residues. Germline loops: CDR1 MNHNS, CDR2 SASEGT. V was shortened by 6 bases and J by 8 bases, with 20 bases between the two germline ends. The CDR3 protein is CASSPRADGWDIQYF. CDR3 DNA: TGTGCCAGCAGCCCAAGGGCGGATGGATGGGACATTCAGTACTTC.

This clonotype was detected many times. V is TRBV6-1 and J is TRBJ1-4; D ambiguous. The CDR3 runs to 13 residues. V shed 5 bases and J shed 8 bases, with 12 bases lying between them. Germline CDR1 and CDR2: MNHNS and SASEGT. CDR3 sequence: CASSPNTREKLFF. The CDR3 nucleotides read TGTGCCAGCAGTCCAAATACTAGGGAAAAACTGTTTTTT.

This clonotype was seen repeatedly, ten times or more. For the CDR3, the DNA is TGCGCCAGCAGCTTGGCATCGTACGGCGAAAAACTGTTTTTT. Its protein is CASSLASYGEKLFF. The chain carries TRBV5-1 and TRBJ1-4; no definite D call. Germline V lookup: CDR1 SGHRS, CDR2 YFSETQ. Trimming took 0 bases from V and 8 from J, leaving 11 bases between them. This CDR3 region has 14 residues.

This clonotype showed up many times. V gene TRBV4-1 combines with J gene TRBJ1-6; D is undetermined. This CDR3 spans 13 amino acids. CDR1 and CDR2 from the germline V gene are MGHRA and YSYEKL. The germline V and J ends were trimmed by 1 base and 7 bases, with 5 bases remaining between them. The CDR3 here is CASSQALNSPLHF. Here the CDR3 DNA reads TGCGCCAGCAGCCAAGCGTTAAATTCACCCCTCCACTTT.

The chain uses TRBV20-1 and TRBJ2-7; D may match TRBD1 or TRBD2 (5 bases each). This CDR3 has 13 residues. V lost 3 bases and J 4 bases, leaving 13 bases between the germline ends. Germline V CDR1 and CDR2: DFQATT, SNEGSKA (reference sequence). For the CDR3, the DNA is TGCAGTGCTAGGTCCATTGGGGGTTACGAGCAGTACGTC. It encodes CSARSIGGYEQYV.

The chain combines TRBV9 with TRBJ2-1; a weak D match, TRBD2 (7 bases). V lost 3 bases, J lost 8 bases, and 18 bases lay in between. This CDR3 has 15 residues. The germline V gene encodes CDR1 SGDLS and CDR2 YYNGEE. This CDR3 reads CASSALMGGLDEQFF. The DNA for the CDR3 is TGTGCCAGCAGCGCCCTTATGGGGGGGCTAGATGAGCAGTTCTTC.

This clonotype came up many times. The V and J genes are TRBV6-1 and TRBJ1-1; D perhaps matches TRBD1 (5 bases). The CDR3 spans 13 residues. CDR1 and CDR2 (germline): MNHNS, SASEGT. Trimming cost V 8 bases and J 0 bases, with 10 bases left between them. The CDR3: CASLRGLNTEAFF. DNA of the CDR3: TGTGCCAGCCTACGGGGCCTGAACACTGAAGCTTTCTTT.

This clonotype was counted a few times. The genes are TRBV12-3 or TRBV12-4 and TRBJ1-5, with TRBD1 matching 9 bases. J lost 0 bases, V lost 6 bases, and 15 bases had no gene match. This CDR3 contains 19 residues. CDR3 loop: CASSKWTGAPNLSNQPQHF. CDR3 bases: TGTGCCAGCAGCAAATGGACAGGGGCCCCGAATCTTAGCAATCAGCCCCAGCATTTT.

The chain has TRBV29-1 and TRBJ2-7; D is perhaps TRBD1 (6 bases). The CDR3 is made up of 13 amino acids. Looked up from germline, CDR1 is SQVTM and CDR2 is ANQGSEA. Trimming shortened V by 2 bases and J by 2 bases, and 10 bases separated the two germline ends. DNA for the CDR3: TGCAGCGTTGAAACAGGGTTTACCTACGAGCAGTACTTC. Its translation: CSVETGFTYEQYF.

Only a few counts were recorded for this clonotype. The chain joins TRBV20-1 to TRBJ2-3; 12 nucleotides align to TRBD2. In germline, CDR1 is DFQATT, CDR2 SNEGSKA (reference sequence). This CDR3 is 17 amino acids long. Germline trimming cut 6 bases from V and 0 bases from J; bases unmatched to any gene: 10. In nucleotides, the CDR3 is TGCAGTGCCCTGACTAGCGGGGGATGGCCAAGCACAGATACGCAGTATTTT. The encoded protein is CSALTSGGWPSTDTQYF.

This chain uses TRBV5-1 with TRBJ2-7; D possibly corresponds to TRBD1 (7 bases). The germline V gene has CDR1 SGHRS and CDR2 YFSETQ. Trimming removed 4 bases from V and 3 bases from J, with 14 bases in between. The CDR3 loop spans 14 amino acids. CDR3 sequence: CASSTRGRGYEQYV. The DNA for the CDR3 is TGCGCCAGCAGCACTAGGGGGCGGGGCTACGAGCAGTACGTC.

This clonotype has just a few counts. The V gene is TRBV5-1, the J gene TRBJ2-1; the D gene is possibly TRBD2 (5 bases). The CDR3 is made up of 14 amino acids. Germline-derived CDR1 and CDR2 are SGHRS and YFSETQ. V was clipped by 1 base and J by 9 bases, with 14 bases between them. The CDR3: CASSLRLGMFEQFF. The CDR3, as DNA: TGCGCCAGCAGCTTGCGTCTCGGGATGTTTGAGCAGTTCTTC.

The chain joins TRBV28 to TRBJ2-1; 14 bases map to TRBD2. Germline assignment: CDR1 MDHEN and CDR2 SYDVKM. This CDR3 contains 15 residues. The J segment lost 5 bases and the V segment lost 6 bases, leaving 3 bases of the junction unmatched. As DNA, the CDR3 is TGTGCCAGCAGAGGACTAGCGGGGGGTCACAATGAGCAGTTCTTC. This translates into CASRGLAGGHNEQFF. Drawing the rest from reference TRBV28 and TRBJ2-1, the complete variable domain is DVKVTQSSRYLVKRTGEKVFLECVQDMDHENMFWYRQDPGLGLRLIYFSYDVKMKEKGDIPEGYSVSREKKERFSLILESASTNQTSMYLCASRGLAGGHNEQFFGPGTRLTVL.

This clonotype was counted a few times. The V call is TRBV27, the J call TRBJ1-2; no clear D. Germline loops: CDR1 MNHEY, CDR2 SMNVEV (reference sequence). V was clipped by 5 bases and J by 2 bases, with 18 bases between them. The CDR3 consists of 16 residues. CDR3 nucleotide sequence: TGTGCCAGCAGTCAAAACTACGTCGCAGCAAACTATGGCTACACCTTC. Translation: CASSQNYVAANYGYTF.

In its sample, this clonotype was seen a few times. This sequence joins TRBV6-5 and TRBJ2-3; 9 bases line up with TRBD2. CDR1 and CDR2 from the germline V gene are MNHEY and SVGAGI. V was pared by 0 bases and J by 2 bases, with 0 bases of the junction left unmatched. CDR3 length equals 15 residues. Here the CDR3 reads CASSYSGLATDTQYF. The CDR3 nucleotides are TGTGCCAGCAGTTACTCGGGACTAGCCACAGATACGCAGTATTTT.